This TCR beta chain was profiled in a study of shared clonotypes between healthy human individuals. Study-level findings and limits: Unshared clonotypes carried lower generation probabilities than those common to all four donors. When naive CD4 clonotypes were compared across a handful of donors, 4% to 6.5% were shared. Blood alone was sampled, and tissue repertoires likely differ.

A remark on this clone: What it binds is not known.

Naivety among CD8 cells was defined by CD45RO negativity and positive CCR7 selection, thereby excluding terminally differentiated effector memory CD45RA+ cells. Every donor, a Caucasian adult, lived in Nashville, Tennessee. J lost 4 bases, V lost 2 bases, and 4 bases had no gene match. The germline CDR1 and CDR2 sequences are MNHNS and SASEGT. This CDR3 region has 15 residues. This table comes from immunoSEQ multiplex PCR, and its TCRdb copy is limited to in-frame clones, with some not included. Of more than 2 million clones listed, about 95% are singletons. The sequencing input was naive CD8+ T cells sorted from blood. The origin of this receptor is a man between 18 and 35 years old in good health. The chain carries TRBV6-1 and TRBJ2-3; 9 bases agree with TRBD1. CDR3 in DNA: TGTGCCAGCAGTGAAATGACAGGGGGATCAGATACGCAGTATTTT. It translates to CASSEMTGGSDTQYF.